This T cell receptor beta chain was observed in a study of CD8+ T cells in alopecia areata. Findings and limits, study-wide: Sequencing of scalp samples also includes resident alphabeta T cells from normal skin. Clonality was higher in lesional than normal scalp, especially in alopecia totalis/universalis.

Peripheral blood and lesional scalp punch biopsies came from alopecia areata patients. Extraction of RNA preceded its reverse transcription into cDNA, which served as the sequencing template. Using immunoSEQ multiplex PCR, the repertoire was profiled, and TCRdb retains in-frame clones only, with some absent. The sample holds under 75,000 clones, approximately 45% seen once. A remark on this clone: The antigen is undetermined.

CDR3 size: 17 residues. In germline, CDR1 is MGHRA, CDR2 YSYEKL. With 3 bases removed from V and 0 bases from J, the gap between germline ends came to 15 bases. The receptor was isolated from a human donor with alopecia areata. Material: CD8+ T cells sorted from blood, obtained at week 0. The chain carries TRBV4-1 and TRBJ2-1; D gene uncertain. CDR3 residues: CASSQSGSSSSYNEQFF. CDR3 DNA: TGCGCCAGCAGCCAGTCCGGGTCTTCAAGCTCCTACAATGAGCAGTTCTTC.